Listed here are 26 T cell receptor beta chains from one sample, sequenced in a study of identical twins. TCRdb reprocessed the 5' RACE reads via MiXCR and lists one record per CDR3 protein. The table records under 1 million distinct CDR3 sequences, around an eighth of them present only once. This sample also belongs to another study, concerning yellow fever vaccine responses in identical twins.

The sample taken for sequencing was PBMCs. These receptors originate from a woman aged 18-29 years in good health.

This clonotype was counted only a few times. The chain has TRBV7-6 and TRBJ2-2, with 10 nucleotides matching TRBD2. The CDR3 length is 17 residues. The germline V gene has CDR1 SGHVS and CDR2 FNYEAQ. Unmatched junction bases numbered 8, after V lost 4 bases and J lost 3 bases. The CDR3 DNA sequence: TGTGCCAGCAGCTCCCCTCTAGCGGGAGCGGACACCGGGGAGCTGTTTTTT. Amino acids: CASSSPLAGADTGELFF.

This clonotype was counted between two and nine times. This chain joins TRBV6-5 and TRBJ1-1; no definite D call. The CDR3 sequence is 13 residues long. V dropped 1 base and J dropped 1 base, with 4 bases sitting between them. In germline, CDR1 is MNHEY, CDR2 SVGAGI. DNA for the CDR3: TGTGCCAGCAGTTACTTCAGGAACACTGAAGCTTTCTTT. Translation: CASSYFRNTEAFF.

The sample holds one count of this clonotype. This chain links TRBV3-1 with TRBJ2-3, with D perhaps given as TRBD1 or TRBD2 (5 bases each). Deletions cut 11 bases from V and 8 bases from J, with 26 bases between. The CDR3 contains 15 residues. Germline CDR1 LGHDT, CDR2 YNNKEL (reference sequence). DNA of the CDR3: TGTGCCTGCACCCTTCGGGACCCCGGTATCGGTACGCAGTATTTT. Translating it yields CACTLRDPGIGTQYF.

The J gene is TRBJ2-5, the V gene TRBV7-2; the D gene is possibly TRBD2 (7 bases). CDR3 length equals 16 residues. Per germline, CDR1 SGHTA and CDR2 FQGNSA. The V end was cut by 4 bases, the J end by 6 bases, with 21 bases between. CDR3 nucleotides: TGTGCCAGCAGCTCCCCCGCGGGCGGGGGCACAAAGACCCAGTACTTC. Protein: CASSSPAGGGTKTQYF.

The chain uses TRBV4-1 and TRBJ2-7, with 7 positions matching TRBD1. The CDR3 totals 13 residues. J lost 6 bases, V lost 5 bases, and 7 bases had no gene match. Germline CDR1 is MGHRA and CDR2 is YSYEKL. CDR3 DNA sequence: TGCGCCAGCAGCTTATCCGGGACAGCCGAGCAGTACGTC. This translates into CASSLSGTAEQYV.

The rearrangement links TRBV7-6 to TRBJ2-3; D gene ambiguous. Germline CDR1 reads SGHVS; CDR2 reads FNYEAQ. The V and J ends lost 5 bases and 3 bases respectively, with 9 bases between them. This CDR3 is 13 amino acids long. DNA for the CDR3: TGTGCCAGCAGCCGTCGTCTTACAGATACGCAGTATTTT. This codes for CASSRRLTDTQYF.

This clonotype has just a few counts. The genes are TRBV4-2 and TRBJ2-5, with a tentative D call TRBD2 (6 bases). Germline values: CDR1 LGHNA, CDR2 YNFKEQ. The CDR3 runs 15 residues. The germline V and J ends were trimmed by 0 bases and 5 bases, with 13 bases remaining between them. The CDR3 DNA reads as TGTGCCAGCAGCCAAGACCCGGGGACTGTGGAGACCCAGTACTTC. Protein sequence: CASSQDPGTVETQYF.

This clonotype was seen more than once but under ten times. V usage is TRBV15 and J usage is TRBJ1-1, with D tentatively TRBD1 (6 bases). Trimming pared 1 base from V and 0 bases from J, leaving 12 bases between. In germline, CDR1 is LNHNV, CDR2 YYDKDF (reference sequence). The CDR3 is 16 amino acids. The CDR3 sequence: CATSRGPRGMNTEAFF. The CDR3 DNA reads as TGTGCCACCAGCAGAGGTCCAAGGGGGATGAACACTGAAGCTTTCTTT.

The genes are TRBV27 and TRBJ1-5; a weak D match, TRBD1 (5 bases). This CDR3 comprises 12 residues. Trimming pared 3 bases from V and 7 bases from J, leaving 7 bases between. Per the germline V gene, CDR1 is MNHEY and CDR2 is SMNVEV (reference sequence). Here the CDR3 DNA reads TGTGCCAGCAGTTTGAAGGGGCAGCCCCAGCATTTT. Its translation: CASSLKGQPQHF.

This clonotype came up a few times. CDR3 in DNA: TGCAGTGCTAGGGTCGGGAGTAATGAGCAGTTCTTC. Amino acid sequence: CSARVGSNEQFF. V and J are TRBV20-1 and TRBJ2-1, with a tentative D call TRBD2 (6 bases). Trimming took 3 bases from V and 7 from J, leaving 10 bases between them. CDR1 and CDR2 from the germline V gene are DFQATT and SNEGSKA (reference sequence). CDR3 length: 12 residues.

The V call is TRBV20-1, the J call TRBJ2-1; 7 positions match TRBD2. This CDR3 contains 13 residues. Trimming cost V 2 bases and J 7 bases; bases outside gene matches: 5. Germline V gene lookup returns CDR1 DFQATT and CDR2 SNEGSKA (reference sequence). The CDR3 sequence: CSARPGLPNEQFF. CDR3 bases: TGCAGTGCTAGACCGGGACTACCAAATGAGCAGTTCTTC.

The V call is TRBV6-4, the J call TRBJ2-3; 10 bases match TRBD2. The CDR3 runs to 15 residues. Germline assignment: CDR1 MRHNA and CDR2 SNTAGT. Trimming removed 3 bases from V and 4 bases from J; junction bases left unmatched: 4. The CDR3 DNA reads TGTGCCAGCAGTGAGAGCGGGAGGGCCTCAGATACGCAGTATTTT. Translating it yields CASSESGRASDTQYF.

A few counts support this clonotype. The chain carries TRBV19 and TRBJ2-7; 8 bases fit TRBD2. Germline lookup yields CDR1 LNHDA and CDR2 SQIVND (reference sequence). Germline trimming cut 6 bases from V and 3 bases from J; bases unmatched to any gene: 10. The CDR3 runs to 15 residues. In DNA, the CDR3 is TGTGCCAGTAGCAGAGGACTAGCAAACCGCTACGAGCAGTACTTC. This gives the protein CASSRGLANRYEQYF.

This clonotype was seen many times. The chain links TRBV4-1 to TRBJ1-2, with D possibly TRBD1 on 5 matching bases. This CDR3 has 16 amino acids. The germline gives CDR1 MGHRA, CDR2 YSYEKL. Trimming stripped 4 bases from V and 0 bases from J, with 15 bases between. In DNA, the CDR3 is TGCGCCAGCAGCCGCGGTGGGGGAGATACTAACTATGGCTACACCTTC. Translation: CASSRGGGDTNYGYTF.

V gene TRBV5-1 combines with J gene TRBJ2-7; D unresolved. V was shortened by 0 bases and J by 0 bases, with 10 bases between the two germline ends. Germline V gene lookup returns CDR1 SGHRS and CDR2 YFSETQ. The CDR3 runs 15 residues. Here the CDR3 DNA reads TGCGCCAGCAGCTTGGGGGATGCGTCCTCCTACGAGCAGTACTTC. Amino acid sequence: CASSLGDASSYEQYF.

The rearrangement uses TRBV5-5 and TRBJ1-4; a weak D match, TRBD1 (5 bases). Germline CDR1 SGHKS, CDR2 YYEKEE (reference sequence). The V gene lost 4 bases and the J gene lost 8 bases, with 21 bases spanning the gap. This CDR3 contains 16 residues. CDR3 nucleotides: TGTGCCAGCAGCGACGGACGGGGGACCTGGGGGGAAAAACTGTTTTTT. Its translation: CASSDGRGTWGEKLFF.

The chain links TRBV5-1 to TRBJ2-3, with 12 nucleotides matching TRBD2. With 5 bases clipped from V and 4 bases from J, the junction kept 8 bases outside the gene matches. Germline CDR1 is SGHRS and CDR2 is YFSETQ. This CDR3 spans 16 amino acids. Written as DNA, the CDR3 is TGCGCCAGCAGTTTACTCCTAGCGGGGGGGCCAGATACGCAGTATTTT. Amino acid sequence: CASSLLLAGGPDTQYF.

The CDR3 DNA is TGTGCCAGCAAGAGGGCGGCCGGGGAGACCCAGTACTTC. Translated, it gives CASKRAAGETQYF. This chain joins TRBV12-3 or TRBV12-4 and TRBJ2-5; D perhaps matches TRBD2 (5 bases). Deletions cut 7 bases from V and 5 bases from J, with 14 bases between. CDR3 length equals 13 residues.

This clonotype was counted a few times. This chain links TRBV20-1 with TRBJ2-7, with TRBD2 matching 12 bases. This CDR3 spans 15 amino acids. V dropped 6 bases and J dropped 3; count of bases not matched to a gene: 9. Germline lookup yields CDR1 DFQATT and CDR2 SNEGSKA (reference sequence). CDR3 coding DNA: TGCAGTGCAGGACTAGCGGGAACGATGGGCTACGAGCAGTACTTC. It codes for CSAGLAGTMGYEQYF.

This clonotype showed up just a few times. The chain employs TRBV13 and TRBJ2-5, with D perhaps assigned TRBD1 or TRBD2 (5 bases each). V was clipped by 5 bases and J by 4 bases, with 17 bases between them. The length of the CDR3 is 15 residues. CDR1 is PRHDT and CDR2 is FYEKMQ in the germline V gene (reference sequence). CDR3 DNA: TGTGCCAGCAGCCCTACGATGGGGGTTGGAGAGACCCAGTACTTC. This sequence encodes CASSPTMGVGETQYF.

The gene calls are TRBV28 and TRBJ2-3; D gene unclear. Trimming cost V 3 bases and J 2 bases, with 12 bases left between them. CDR1 is MDHEN, CDR2 SYDVKM, per germline. The CDR3 contains 15 residues. CDR3 loop: CASSLAPGATDTQYF. The CDR3 region has the DNA TGTGCCAGCAGTTTGGCCCCAGGAGCCACAGATACGCAGTATTTT.

This clonotype came up a few times. The chain carries TRBV20-1 and TRBJ2-5; 7 bases map to TRBD1. The V gene end was trimmed by 6 bases and the J gene end by 4 bases; junction bases not matched to a gene: 8. This CDR3 region has 13 residues. Germline V gives CDR1 DFQATT, CDR2 SNEGSKA (reference sequence). The CDR3: CSAPQGEGETQYF. The CDR3 coding sequence is TGCAGTGCACCGCAGGGGGAAGGAGAGACCCAGTACTTC.

The table lists this clonotype with a few counts. The rearrangement links TRBV3-1 to TRBJ2-2; no clear D gene. With 1 base removed from V and 2 bases from J, the gap between germline ends came to 20 bases. There are 19 residues in the CDR3. CDR1 LGHDT and CDR2 YNNKEL come from the germline V gene (reference sequence). CDR3 protein: CASSQGLRGVPLNTGELFF. The CDR3 DNA sequence: TGTGCCAGCAGCCAAGGTCTGCGAGGAGTCCCCCTTAACACCGGGGAGCTGTTTTTT.

J is TRBJ1-2 and V is TRBV24-1; TRBD1 aligns across 9 bases. The germline CDR1 and CDR2 sequences are KGHDR and SFDVKD. V was clipped by 3 bases and J by 4 bases; unmatched bases: 2. The length of the CDR3 is 14 residues. CDR3 DNA: TGTGCCACCAGTGATCAGGACAGGGGCTATGGCTACACCTTC. Translation: CATSDQDRGYGYTF.

This clonotype was detected many times. The genes are TRBV11-2 and TRBJ2-1; unclear D gene. This CDR3 has 17 residues. Germline assignment: CDR1 SGHAT and CDR2 FQNNGV. The ends were cut back, 1 base at V and 0 bases at J, with 13 bases in the middle. Here the CDR3 reads CASSLVGSLDSYNEQFF. For the CDR3, the DNA is TGTGCCAGCAGCTTAGTGGGGTCCTTAGACTCCTACAATGAGCAGTTCTTC.

V gene TRBV20-1 combines with J gene TRBJ2-5, with TRBD2 matching 10 bases. The CDR3 has 13 residues. Trimming cost V 7 bases and J 4 bases; bases outside gene matches: 6. Looked up from germline, CDR1 is DFQATT and CDR2 is SNEGSKA (reference sequence). The CDR3 nucleotides read TGCAGTGGAAGACTAGCGGGTATAGAGACCCAGTACTTC. Encoded protein: CSGRLAGIETQYF.